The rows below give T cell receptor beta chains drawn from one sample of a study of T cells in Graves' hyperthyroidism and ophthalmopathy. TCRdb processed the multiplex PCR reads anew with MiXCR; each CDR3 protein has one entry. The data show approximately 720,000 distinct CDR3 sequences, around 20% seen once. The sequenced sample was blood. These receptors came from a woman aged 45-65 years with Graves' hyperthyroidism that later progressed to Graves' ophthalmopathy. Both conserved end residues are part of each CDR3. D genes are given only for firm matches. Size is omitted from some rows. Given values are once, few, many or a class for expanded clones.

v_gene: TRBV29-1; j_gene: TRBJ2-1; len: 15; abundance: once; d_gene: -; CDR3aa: CSVEDTGQAYNEQFF; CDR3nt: TGCAGCGTTGAAGACACGGGACAAGCCTACAATGAGCAGTTCTTC
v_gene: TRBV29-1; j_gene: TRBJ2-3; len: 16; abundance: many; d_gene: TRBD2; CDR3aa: CSVEARGLAIAATQYF; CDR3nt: TGCAGCGTTGAAGCCCGGGGACTAGCGATCGCAGCTACGCAGTATTTT
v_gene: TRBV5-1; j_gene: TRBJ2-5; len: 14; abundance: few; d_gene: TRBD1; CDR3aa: CASSPRQGQGTQYF; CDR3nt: TGCGCCAGCAGCCCCCGACAGGGCCAGGGGACCCAGTACTTC
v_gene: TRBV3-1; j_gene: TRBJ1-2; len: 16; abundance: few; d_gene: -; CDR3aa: CASSSSYGGRGYGYTF; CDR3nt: TGTGCCAGCAGCTCCTCCTATGGGGGGCGAGGCTATGGCTACACCTTC
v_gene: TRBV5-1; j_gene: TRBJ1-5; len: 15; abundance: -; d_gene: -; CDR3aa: CASSVDTTWDQPQHF; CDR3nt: TGTGCCAGCAGCGTAGACACCACCTGGGATCAGCCCCAGCATTTT
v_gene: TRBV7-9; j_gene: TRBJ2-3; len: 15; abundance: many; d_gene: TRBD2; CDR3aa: CASSLGGRGTDTQYF; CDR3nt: TGTGCCAGCAGCTTGGGCGGGAGGGGCACAGATACGCAGTATTTT
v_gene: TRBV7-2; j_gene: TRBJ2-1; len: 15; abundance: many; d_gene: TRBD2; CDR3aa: CASSLSGGGLNEQFF; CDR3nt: TGTGCCAGCAGCCTTAGCGGGGGGGGTCTCAATGAGCAGTTCTTC
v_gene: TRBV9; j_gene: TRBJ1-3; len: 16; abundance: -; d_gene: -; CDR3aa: CASRDPTGDPGNTIYF; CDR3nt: TGTGCCAGCAGAGATCCGACGGGGGACCCTGGAAACACCATATATTTT
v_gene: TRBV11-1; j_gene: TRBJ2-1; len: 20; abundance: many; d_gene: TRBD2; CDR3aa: CASSASRASGGSSSYNEQFF; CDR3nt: TGTGCCAGCAGCGCAAGTAGGGCTAGCGGGGGGTCGAGCTCCTACAATGAGCAGTTCTTC
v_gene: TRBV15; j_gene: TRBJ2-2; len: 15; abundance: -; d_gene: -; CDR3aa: CATSREGLPTGELFF; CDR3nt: TGTGCCACCAGCAGAGAGGGACTCCCCACCGGGGAGCTGTTTTTT
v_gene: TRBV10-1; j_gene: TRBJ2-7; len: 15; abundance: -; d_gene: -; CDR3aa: CARLLSDRGIYEQYF; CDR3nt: TGCGCCAGACTCCTATCCGACCGCGGGATCTACGAGCAGTACTTC
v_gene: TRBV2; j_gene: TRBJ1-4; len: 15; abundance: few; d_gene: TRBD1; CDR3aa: CASSLYRGESEKLFF; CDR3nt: TGTGCCAGCAGCCTCTACAGGGGGGAGAGTGAAAAACTGTTTTTT
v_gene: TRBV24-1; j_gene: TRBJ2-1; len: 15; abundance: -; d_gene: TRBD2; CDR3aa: CATSAWTSGRNEQFF; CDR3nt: TGTGCCACCAGTGCTTGGACTAGCGGGAGAAATGAGCAGTTCTTC
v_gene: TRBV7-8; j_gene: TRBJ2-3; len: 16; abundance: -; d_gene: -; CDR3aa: CASSLGLNLRRDTQYF; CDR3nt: TGTGCCAGCAGCCTAGGACTAAACCTTAGAAGGGATACGCAGTATTTT
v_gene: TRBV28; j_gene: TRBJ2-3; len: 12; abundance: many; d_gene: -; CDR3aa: CASRLGSDTQYF; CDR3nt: TGTGCCAGCAGATTAGGTTCTGATACGCAGTATTTT
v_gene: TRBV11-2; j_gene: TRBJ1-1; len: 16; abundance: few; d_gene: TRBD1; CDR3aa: CASSDRDRALSPEAFF; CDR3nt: TGTGCCAGCAGTGACCGGGACAGGGCTTTAAGTCCTGAAGCTTTCTTT
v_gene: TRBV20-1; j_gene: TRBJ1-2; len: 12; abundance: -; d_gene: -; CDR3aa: CSARDYPYGYTF; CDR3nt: TGCAGTGCTAGAGATTACCCCTATGGCTACACCTTC
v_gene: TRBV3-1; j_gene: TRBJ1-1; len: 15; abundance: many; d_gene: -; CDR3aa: CASSLTRQGNTEAFF; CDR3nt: TGTGCCAGCAGCCTAACCCGCCAGGGAAACACTGAAGCTTTCTTT
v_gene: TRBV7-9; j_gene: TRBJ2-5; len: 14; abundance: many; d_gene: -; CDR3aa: CASSGRQEQETQYF; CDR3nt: TGTGCCAGCAGCGGACGACAGGAACAAGAGACCCAGTACTTC
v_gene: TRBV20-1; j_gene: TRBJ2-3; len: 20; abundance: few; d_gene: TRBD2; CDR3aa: CSAHPAPGLAGGPGTDTQYF; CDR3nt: TGCAGTGCTCACCCAGCGCCGGGACTAGCGGGGGGGCCTGGGACAGATACGCAGTATTTT
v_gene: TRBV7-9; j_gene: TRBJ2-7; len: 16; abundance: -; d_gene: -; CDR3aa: CASSGQGGFITYEQYF; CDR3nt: TGTGCCAGCAGCGGCCAGGGGGGGTTTATCACCTACGAGCAGTACTTC
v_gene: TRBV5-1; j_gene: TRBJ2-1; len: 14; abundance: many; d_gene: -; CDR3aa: CASSLEIDHNEQFF; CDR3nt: TGCGCCAGCAGCTTGGAAATCGACCACAATGAGCAGTTCTTC
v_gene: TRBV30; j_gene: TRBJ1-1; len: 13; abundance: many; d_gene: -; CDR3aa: CAWSVREWIEAFF; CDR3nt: TGTGCCTGGAGTGTAAGGGAGTGGATTGAAGCTTTCTTT
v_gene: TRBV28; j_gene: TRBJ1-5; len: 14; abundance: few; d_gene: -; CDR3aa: CASSLVPRDQPQHF; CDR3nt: TGTGCCAGCAGCCTCGTCCCCAGGGACCAGCCCCAGCATTTT
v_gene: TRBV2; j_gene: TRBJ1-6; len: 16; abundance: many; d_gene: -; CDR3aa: CASSVLEASYNSPLHF; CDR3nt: TGTGCCAGCAGTGTCCTGGAAGCCTCCTATAATTCACCCCTCCACTTT
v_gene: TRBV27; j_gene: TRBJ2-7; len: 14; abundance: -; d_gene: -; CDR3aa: CASRKTTGSYEQYF; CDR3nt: TGTGCCAGCAGAAAAACGACAGGATCCTACGAGCAGTACTTC
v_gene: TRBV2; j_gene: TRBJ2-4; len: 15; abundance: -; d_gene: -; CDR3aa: CASSEDSGPKNIQYF; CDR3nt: TGTGCCAGCAGTGAAGACAGTGGTCCCAAAAACATTCAGTACTTC
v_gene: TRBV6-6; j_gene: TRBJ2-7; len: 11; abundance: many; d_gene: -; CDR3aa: CASSYRHEQYF; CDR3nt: TGTGCCAGCAGTTACAGGCACGAGCAGTACTTC
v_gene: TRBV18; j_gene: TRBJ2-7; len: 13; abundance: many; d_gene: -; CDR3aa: CASSPLKDYEQYF; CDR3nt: TGTGCCAGCTCACCACTTAAGGACTACGAGCAGTACTTC
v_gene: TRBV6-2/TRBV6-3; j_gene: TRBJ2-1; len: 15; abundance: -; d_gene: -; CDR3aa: CASSYGGSDYNEQFF; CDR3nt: TGTGCCAGCAGTTACGGGGGCTCGGACTACAATGAGCAGTTCTTC
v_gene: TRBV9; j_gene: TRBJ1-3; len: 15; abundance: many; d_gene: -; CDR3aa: CASSVDLVTGNTIYF; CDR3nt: TGTGCCAGCAGCGTAGACCTGGTGACTGGAAACACCATATATTTT
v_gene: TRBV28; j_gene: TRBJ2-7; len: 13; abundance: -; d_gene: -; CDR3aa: CASSLATGYEQYF; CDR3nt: TGTGCCAGCAGTTTAGCCACAGGCTACGAGCAGTACTTC
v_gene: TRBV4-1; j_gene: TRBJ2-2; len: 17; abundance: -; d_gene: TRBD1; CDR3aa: CASSPTGGLTNTGELFF; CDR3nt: TGCGCCAGCAGCCCCACAGGGGGCTTAACTAACACCGGGGAGCTGTTTTTT
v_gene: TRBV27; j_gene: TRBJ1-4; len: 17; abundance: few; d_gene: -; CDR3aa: CASSSSGARGPFEKLFF; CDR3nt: TGTGCCAGCAGTTCCTCCGGAGCGCGGGGACCTTTTGAAAAACTGTTTTTT
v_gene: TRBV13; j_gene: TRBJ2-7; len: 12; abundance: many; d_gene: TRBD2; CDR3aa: CASSRGGNEQYF; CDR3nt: TGTGCCAGCAGCCGGGGGGGCAACGAGCAGTACTTC
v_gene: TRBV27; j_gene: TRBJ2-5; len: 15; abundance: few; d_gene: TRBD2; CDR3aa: CASSLSGGPQETQYF; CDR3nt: TGTGCCAGCAGTTTAAGCGGGGGGCCTCAAGAGACCCAGTACTTC
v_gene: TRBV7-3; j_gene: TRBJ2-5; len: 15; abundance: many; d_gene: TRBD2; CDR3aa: CASSQPSGGTETQYF; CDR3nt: TGTGCCAGCAGCCAACCTAGCGGGGGAACAGAGACCCAGTACTTC
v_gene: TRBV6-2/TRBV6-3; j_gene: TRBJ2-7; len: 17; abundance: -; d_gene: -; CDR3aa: CASSYSTTRPDSWEQYF; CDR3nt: TGTGCCAGCAGTTACTCGACAACCCGCCCCGACTCCTGGGAGCAGTACTTC
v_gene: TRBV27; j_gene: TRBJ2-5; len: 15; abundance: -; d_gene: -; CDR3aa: CASSLFRGGQETQYF; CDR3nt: TGTGCCAGCAGTTTGTTCCGGGGAGGACAAGAGACCCAGTACTTC
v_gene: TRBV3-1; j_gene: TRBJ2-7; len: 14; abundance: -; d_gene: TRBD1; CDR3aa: CASSYRGEGYEQYF; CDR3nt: TGTGCCAGCAGTTACAGGGGGGAAGGGTACGAGCAGTACTTC
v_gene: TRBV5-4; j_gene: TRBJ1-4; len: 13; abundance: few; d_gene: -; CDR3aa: CASSSNRELRLFF; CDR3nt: TGTGCCAGCAGCAGCAACAGGGAGTTACGACTGTTTTTT
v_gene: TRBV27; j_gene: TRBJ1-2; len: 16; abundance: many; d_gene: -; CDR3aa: CASSLSASRYNYGYTF; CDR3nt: TGTGCCAGCAGTTTATCCGCCAGTAGGTACAACTATGGCTACACCTTC
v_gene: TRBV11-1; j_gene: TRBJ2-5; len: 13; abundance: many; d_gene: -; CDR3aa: CASSLRPPETQYF; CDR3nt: TGTGCCAGCAGCTTACGTCCCCCGGAGACCCAGTACTTC
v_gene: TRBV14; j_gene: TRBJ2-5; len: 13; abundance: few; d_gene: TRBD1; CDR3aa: CASSSTGSGTQYF; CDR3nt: TGTGCCAGCAGCTCGACAGGGTCGGGGACCCAGTACTTC
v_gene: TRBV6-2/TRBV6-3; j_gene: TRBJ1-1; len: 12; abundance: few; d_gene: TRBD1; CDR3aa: CASSYQGQRAFF; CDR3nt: TGTGCCAGCAGTTACCAGGGACAGAGAGCTTTCTTT
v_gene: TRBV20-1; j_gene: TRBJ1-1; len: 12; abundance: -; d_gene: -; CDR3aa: CSAALSGWEAFF; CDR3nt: TGCAGTGCTGCCCTATCGGGGTGGGAAGCTTTCTTT
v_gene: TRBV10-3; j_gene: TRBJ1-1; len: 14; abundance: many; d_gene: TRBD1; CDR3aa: CAIRLGQTNTEAFF; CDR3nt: TGTGCCATCAGGTTGGGACAGACGAACACTGAAGCTTTCTTT
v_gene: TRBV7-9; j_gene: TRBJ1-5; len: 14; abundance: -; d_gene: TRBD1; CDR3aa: CASSVTGAVQPQHF; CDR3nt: TGTGCCAGCAGCGTAACAGGGGCGGTTCAGCCCCAGCATTTT
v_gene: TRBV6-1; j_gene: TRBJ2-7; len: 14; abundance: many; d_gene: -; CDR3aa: CGAWAGFPTYEQYF; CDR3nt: TGTGGCGCCTGGGCAGGGTTCCCCACCTACGAGCAGTACTTC
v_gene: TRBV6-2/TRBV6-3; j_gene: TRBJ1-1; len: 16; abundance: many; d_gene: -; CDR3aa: CASSYLNRVGNTEAFF; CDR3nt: TGTGCCAGCAGTTACCTCAACAGGGTAGGGAACACTGAAGCTTTCTTT